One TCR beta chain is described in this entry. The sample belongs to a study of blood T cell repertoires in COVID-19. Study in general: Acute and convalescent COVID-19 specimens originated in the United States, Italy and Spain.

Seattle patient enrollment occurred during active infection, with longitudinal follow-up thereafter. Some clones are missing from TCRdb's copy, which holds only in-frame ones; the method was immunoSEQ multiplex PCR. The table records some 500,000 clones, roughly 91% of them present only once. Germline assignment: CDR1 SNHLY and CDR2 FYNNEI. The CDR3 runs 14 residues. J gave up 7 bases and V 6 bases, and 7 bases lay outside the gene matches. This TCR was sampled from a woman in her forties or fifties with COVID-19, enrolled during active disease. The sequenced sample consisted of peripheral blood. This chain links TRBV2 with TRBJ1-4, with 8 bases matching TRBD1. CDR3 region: CASRGRGQVEKLFF. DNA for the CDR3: TGTGCCAGCAGGGGCAGGGGGCAGGTTGAAAAACTGTTTTTT.